This is a list of T cell receptor beta chains from one sample in a study of blood T cell repertoires in COVID-19. Produced via immunoSEQ multiplex PCR; TCRdb's table is partial and in-frame only. The repertoire holds 100,000 or so clones, about three quarters seen once, with about 15% in the top ten. Specimen: peripheral blood. These receptors came from a woman of 80 years or more with acute or convalescent COVID-19. CDR3s include the opening cysteine and the closing phenylalanine or tryptophan. The D gene is left open where the match is weak. The listing skips clone size in some rows; elsewhere it reads once, few, many or a size class.

>TRBV27|TRBJ1-2|NA|few
TGTGCCAGCAGTTTTAGTAATTCCAGGGGCCCTTTTCTATGGCTCGGCTACACCTTC
CASSFSNSRGPFLWLGYTF
>TRBV19|TRBJ1-4|NA|NA
TGTGCCAGTAGTATGAGAGGGCTCACTAATGAAAAACTGTTTTTT
CASSMRGLTNEKLFF
>TRBV7-2|TRBJ2-3|NA|NA
TGTGCCAGCAGGACAGACACAGATACGCAGTATTTT
CASRTDTDTQYF
>TRBV5-1|TRBJ2-3|TRBD2|NA
TGCGCCAGCAGCCCCCGGACTAGAACAGATACGCAGTATTTT
CASSPRTRTDTQYF
>TRBV4-2|TRBJ1-2|TRBD1|NA
TGTGCCAGCAGCCAAGAAAGGGTGATTAGGACAGGGACCTACTATGGCTACACCTTC
CASSQERVIRTGTYYGYTF
>TRBV7-2|TRBJ1-5|TRBD1|NA
TGTGCCAGCAGCCGGTACAACAGGGGCCAGCCCCAGCATTTT
CASSRYNRGQPQHF
>TRBV12-3/TRBV12-4|TRBJ1-2|NA|NA
TGTGCCAGCAGCCTTGACAGGTTTGTAGGCTACACCTTC
CASSLDRFVGYTF
>TRBV6-6|TRBJ1-5|NA|few
TGTGCCAGCAGTTACGACGAGGATAGCAATCAGCCCCAGCATTTT
CASSYDEDSNQPQHF
>TRBV4-2|TRBJ2-1|NA|NA
TGTGCCAGCAGCCAAGATAGTACAGGGACCTACAATGAGCAGTTCTTC
CASSQDSTGTYNEQFF
>TRBV21-1|TRBJ1-2|NA|NA
TGTGCCAGGGCTGGGTGGAGGCTGAAAGGCTACACCTTC
CARAGWRLKGYTF
>TRBV7-2|TRBJ2-5|NA|NA
TGTGCCAGCAGCCTCGGTGGAGTCCAAGAGACCCAGTACTTC
CASSLGGVQETQYF
>TRBV18|TRBJ2-7|NA|NA
TGTGCCAGCTCTGACACGACCTACGAGCAGTACTTC
CASSDTTYEQYF
>TRBV5-1|TRBJ1-1|TRBD1|NA
TGCGCCAGCAGCTTGGCGACAGGGCGGACTGAAGCTTTCTTT
CASSLATGRTEAFF
>TRBV6-1|TRBJ1-4|NA|few
TGTGCCAGCAGTGATTCAGGGGCTACTAATGAAAAACTGTTTTTT
CASSDSGATNEKLFF
>TRBV6-1|TRBJ1-5|NA|once
TGTGCCAGCAGTGAACGGCAGGGATTTTCTGGGTATGGGAGCAATCAGCCCCAGCATTTT
CASSERQGFSGYGSNQPQHF
>TRBV2|TRBJ2-5|TRBD2|NA
TGTGCCAGCGGGTTCATCAAGGGTAGCGGGGTCCAAGAGACCCAGTACTTC
CASGFIKGSGVQETQYF
>TRBV10-3|TRBJ2-1|NA|NA
TGTGCCATCAGTGACGGAGACAGGTCCTACAATGAGCAGTTCTTC
CAISDGDRSYNEQFF
>TRBV4-2|TRBJ2-2|TRBD2|NA
TGTGCCAGCGGCGGGGGGACTAGCGGGGGCACCGGGGAGCTGTTTTTT
CASGGGTSGGTGELFF
>TRBV6-2/TRBV6-3|TRBJ1-5|NA|NA
TGTGCCAGCAGCGTGGGGGGACCGAGGCAGCCCCAGCATTTT
CASSVGGPRQPQHF
>TRBV5-5|TRBJ2-7|NA|NA
TGTGCCAGCAGCGTTGTCGGGAGCGAGCAGTACTTC
CASSVVGSEQYF
>TRBV14|TRBJ1-4|TRBD1|once
TGTGCCAGCAGCCAAGAGGGCAGGGGGATTAATGAAAAACTGTTTTTT
CASSQEGRGINEKLFF
>TRBV24-1|TRBJ1-5|TRBD1|NA
TGTGCCACCAGTGGAACAGGGGGCGATCAGCCCCAGCATTTT
CATSGTGGDQPQHF